The 27 T cell receptor beta chains in this list originate from one sample, sequenced in a study of OX40 agonist ivuxolimab in advanced cancers. TCRdb's table, derived via immunoSEQ multiplex PCR, lists solely in-frame clones and lacks some. The sample carries tens of thousands of clones, about 90% recorded once. Sample: CD4+ or CD8+ T cells sorted from blood, taken in a trial of the OX40 agonist ivuxolimab. These TCRs come from an adult with an advanced solid tumor such as melanoma, head and neck, liver or kidney cancer.

This chain uses TRBV5-4 with TRBJ2-3; TRBD2 aligns across 8 bases. J gave up 0 bases and V 4 bases, and 7 bases lay outside the gene matches. The CDR3 has 16 residues. CDR1 is SGHNT, CDR2 YYREEE, per germline (reference sequence). The CDR3, as DNA: TGTGCCAGCAGCCCCCGGACTAGCCTGAGCACAGATACGCAGTATTTT. Its protein product is CASSPRTSLSTDTQYF.

The chain joins TRBV7-6 to TRBJ2-1; 7 bases are a match to TRBD2. With V trimmed by 1 base and J by 12 bases, 6 bases remained unmatched. The length of the CDR3 is 13 residues. In germline, CDR1 is SGHVS, CDR2 FNYEAQ. The CDR3: CASSLERDLWQFF. DNA for the CDR3: TGTGCCAGCAGCTTAGAGCGGGATTTGTGGCAGTTCTTC.

The chain is built from TRBV18 and TRBJ2-3, with TRBD1 identical over 7 bases. CDR3 length: 19 amino acids. CDR1 is KGHSH and CDR2 is LQKENI in the germline V gene. V shed 6 bases and J 2 bases; nucleotides not matched to a gene: 20. CDR3: CASSPLKGAGGIFTDTQYF. The CDR3 DNA follows: TGTGCCAGCTCCCCGCTCAAGGGGGCAGGGGGAATATTCACAGATACGCAGTATTTT.

This clone was seen only once. The chain employs TRBV7-2 and TRBJ2-3; 9 bases are shared with TRBD2. This CDR3 has 14 amino acids. Per germline, CDR1 SGHTA and CDR2 FQGNSA. The J segment lost 6 bases and the V segment lost 3 bases, leaving 4 bases of the junction unmatched. CDR3 DNA: TGTGCCAGCAGCTTGGCTAGCGGGGATGATACGCAGTATTTT. Amino acid sequence: CASSLASGDDTQYF.

The chain combines TRBV14 with TRBJ2-1; maybe TRBD2 (5 bases). Germline values: CDR1 SGHDN, CDR2 FVKESK. CDR3 length: 14 amino acids. The V end was cut by 0 bases, the J end by 6 bases, with 9 bases between. CDR3 sequence reads: CASSQDQRANEQFF. The CDR3 DNA sequence: TGTGCCAGCAGCCAAGATCAGAGGGCCAATGAGCAGTTCTTC. The whole variable domain, filled in from reference TRBV14 and TRBJ2-1, reads EAGVTQFPSHSVIEKGQTVTLRCDPISGHDNLYWYRRVMGKEIKFLLHFVKESKQDESGMPNNRFLAERTGGTYSTLKVQPAELEDSGVYFCASSQDQRANEQFFGPGTRLTVL.

V and J are TRBV6-1 and TRBJ1-5; TRBD1 agrees at 11 bases. The length of the CDR3 is 16 residues. Germline CDR1 and CDR2: MNHNS and SASEGT. V shed 3 bases, J shed 6 bases, and the junction held 7 bases outside the gene matches. This chain's CDR3 is CASSDLGTGGSQPQHF. The CDR3 DNA reads as TGTGCCAGCAGTGATCTTGGGACAGGGGGGAGTCAGCCCCAGCATTTT.

J is TRBJ1-5 and V is TRBV11-1; a possible D gene is TRBD1 (6 bases). The V and J ends lost 5 bases and 5 bases respectively, with 7 bases between them. The CDR3 spans 12 residues. CDR1 and CDR2 from the germline V gene are SGHAT and FQDESV (reference sequence). The CDR3 sequence: CASSKGDQPQHF. CDR3 coding DNA: TGTGCCAGCAGCAAGGGGGATCAGCCCCAGCATTTT.

This clone has a single count. The gene calls are TRBV30 and TRBJ1-4, with D possibly being TRBD1 (5 bases). Germline-derived CDR1 and CDR2 are GTSNPN and SVGIG (reference sequence). The CDR3 totals 13 residues. Trimming stripped 4 bases from V and 8 bases from J, with 14 bases between. CDR3 protein: CAWNPGSGEKLFF. CDR3 bases: TGTGCCTGGAACCCAGGGAGTGGCGAAAAACTGTTTTTT.

As concerns this clone: Other nucleotide sequences from this sample produce the same CDR3. The chain couples TRBV29-1 to TRBJ2-7, with 8 positions matching TRBD2. This CDR3 region has 12 residues. Per the germline V gene, CDR1 is SQVTM and CDR2 is ANQGSEA. Germline trimming cut 7 bases from V and 3 bases from J; bases unmatched to any gene: 5. CDR3 coding DNA: TGCAGCGCTGGACTAGCAGACTACGAGCAGTACTTC. This translates into CSAGLADYEQYF.

Only one count was recorded for this clone. This chain uses TRBV14 with TRBJ1-2; TRBD1 aligns across 7 bases. Germline V gene sequence: CDR1 SGHDN, CDR2 FVKESK. The CDR3 length is 14 residues. This CDR3 reads CATETGTIDYGYTF. DNA of the CDR3: TGTGCTACCGAGACAGGGACCATCGACTATGGCTACACCTTC. Full variable domain (missing parts from reference TRBV14 and TRBJ1-2): EAGVTQFPSHSVIEKGQTVTLRCDPISGHDNLYWYRRVMGKEIKFLLHFVKESKQDESGMPNNRFLAERTGGTYSTLKVQPAELEDSGVYFCATETGTIDYGYTFGSGTRLTVV.

In regard to this clone: Within the sample, other DNA sequences also encode this same CDR3. The rearrangement joins TRBV5-6 to TRBJ2-7; tentatively, D is TRBD1 (5 bases). The CDR3 consists of 12 residues. V was trimmed by 4 bases and J by 3 bases, leaving 8 bases between them. The V gene's germline CDR1 is SGHDT and CDR2 YYEEEE. The CDR3 sequence: CASSGDSYEQYF. CDR3 in DNA: TGTGCCAGCAGCGGAGACAGCTACGAGCAGTACTTC. Full variable domain (remainder filled in from reference TRBV5-6 and TRBJ2-7): DAGVTQSPTHLIKTRGQQVTLRCSPKSGHDTVSWYQQALGQGPQFIFQYYEEEERQRGNFPDRFSGHQFPNYSSELNVNALLLGDSALYLCASSGDSYEQYFGPGTRLTVT.

The sample holds one count of this clone. The chain combines TRBV5-6 with TRBJ2-7; possible D gene TRBD1, 5 bases. Germline V CDR1 and CDR2: SGHDT, YYEEEE. Between the trimmed V and J ends, which lost 1 base and 4 bases, there was a span of 12 bases. The CDR3 has 14 amino acids. The CDR3 DNA follows: TGTGCCAGCAGCTTGTCAGGGTACACGTACGAGCAGTACTTC. Residues: CASSLSGYTYEQYF.

This clone was seen just once. The V call is TRBV19, the J call TRBJ1-5; 7 nucleotides agree with TRBD1. This CDR3 comprises 13 residues. The germline V gene encodes CDR1 LNHDA and CDR2 SQIVND (reference sequence). V lost 6 bases, J lost 3 bases, and 2 bases stayed unmatched. As DNA, the CDR3 is TGTGCCAGTAGCGACAGGGTCAATCAGCCCCAGCATTTT. It specifies CASSDRVNQPQHF.

CDR3 loop: CSVDWGNNEKLFF. CDR3 bases: TGCAGCGTTGATTGGGGAAATAATGAAAAACTGTTTTTT. The chain joins TRBV29-1 to TRBJ1-4, with no clear D. The CDR3 totals 13 residues. Per the germline V gene, CDR1 is SQVTM and CDR2 is ANQGSEA. With 3 bases removed from V and 4 bases from J, the gap between germline ends came to 9 bases.

The rearrangement uses TRBV7-9 and TRBJ2-7, with D possibly matching TRBD1 (5 bases). This CDR3 has 15 residues. In germline, CDR1 is SEHNR, CDR2 FQNEAQ (reference sequence). The germline V and J ends were trimmed by 7 bases and 1 base, with 17 bases remaining between them. The DNA of the CDR3 is TGTGCCAGCATGCTCTCACGACAGAATTCCTACGAGCAGTACTTC. Protein sequence: CASMLSRQNSYEQYF.

The count of this clone is one. The chain uses TRBV14 and TRBJ1-2; 11 positions match TRBD1. The CDR3 is 16 amino acids. Germline CDR1 is SGHDN and CDR2 is FVKESK. J gave up 4 bases and V 1 base, and 5 bases lay outside the gene matches. The CDR3 nucleotides read TGTGCCAGCAGCCAAGGAGGGACAGGGGGGTCCTATGGCTACACCTTC. Amino acids: CASSQGGTGGSYGYTF. Variable domain in full (rest from reference TRBV14 and TRBJ1-2): EAGVTQFPSHSVIEKGQTVTLRCDPISGHDNLYWYRRVMGKEIKFLLHFVKESKQDESGMPNNRFLAERTGGTYSTLKVQPAELEDSGVYFCASSQGGTGGSYGYTFGSGTRLTVV.

This clone was detected once. J is TRBJ2-5 and V is TRBV28; D is uncertain. The germline V and J ends were trimmed by 6 bases and 8 bases, with 13 bases remaining between them. The CDR3 consists of 12 residues. Germline V CDR1 and CDR2: MDHEN, SYDVKM. This chain's CDR3 is CASSGPRSTQYF. For the CDR3, the DNA is TGTGCCAGCAGCGGACCGCGTTCAACCCAGTACTTC. Full variable domain (outside the CDR3, taken from reference TRBV28 and TRBJ2-5): DVKVTQSSRYLVKRTGEKVFLECVQDMDHENMFWYRQDPGLGLRLIYFSYDVKMKEKGDIPEGYSVSREKKERFSLILESASTNQTSMYLCASSGPRSTQYFGPGTRLLVL.

The J gene is TRBJ2-3, the V gene TRBV5-1; D unclear. The CDR3 runs to 17 residues. Trimming took 0 bases from V and 0 from J, leaving 14 bases between them. Looked up from germline, CDR1 is SGHRS and CDR2 is YFSETQ. This chain's CDR3 is CASSLGVGGTSTDTQYF. The CDR3 bases are TGCGCCAGCAGCTTGGGAGTGGGCGGTACTAGCACAGATACGCAGTATTTT.

The chain uses TRBV11-2 and TRBJ2-1; 9 bases fit TRBD2. The J segment lost 3 bases and the V segment lost 6 bases, leaving 9 bases of the junction unmatched. This CDR3 is built from 16 residues. Germline assignment: CDR1 SGHAT and CDR2 FQNNGV. In DNA form, the CDR3 reads TGTGCCAGCAGTAATAGCGGGAGCGGGGGCTACAATGAGCAGTTCTTC. It encodes CASSNSGSGGYNEQFF.

This sequence joins TRBV11-2 and TRBJ2-7; no firm D call. Between the trimmed V and J ends, which lost 1 base and 3 bases, there was a span of 13 bases. The CDR3 totals 15 residues. The germline V gene encodes CDR1 SGHAT and CDR2 FQNNGV. CDR3 in amino acids: CASSLVSGSDYEQYF. The CDR3 DNA reads TGTGCCAGCAGCTTAGTTTCAGGAAGCGACTACGAGCAGTACTTC.

This rearrangement joins TRBV28 to TRBJ2-5; TRBD1 matches 9 bases. The V gene end was trimmed by 5 bases and the J gene end by 3 bases; junction bases not matched to a gene: 1. CDR1 and CDR2 (germline): MDHEN, SYDVKM. CDR3 size: 13 residues. In nucleotides, the CDR3 is TGTGCCAGCAGTACAGGGGGCGAAGAGACCCAGTACTTC. Its translation is CASSTGGEETQYF.

The rearrangement links TRBV30 to TRBJ1-4; possible D gene TRBD1, 5 bases. Trimming cost V 0 bases and J 8 bases, with 13 bases left between them. This CDR3 is built from 14 residues. Per germline, CDR1 GTSNPN and CDR2 SVGIG (reference sequence). The CDR3 sequence is CAWSVSSTAEKLFF. The CDR3 region has the DNA TGTGCCTGGAGTGTAAGTTCGACAGCAGAAAAACTGTTTTTT. The full variable domain, its missing parts supplied by reference TRBV30 and TRBJ1-4, is SQTIHQWPATLVQPVGSPLSLECTVEGTSNPNLYWYRQAAGRGLQLLFYSVGIGQISSEVPQNLSASRPQDRQFILSSKKLLLSDSGFYLCAWSVSSTAEKLFFGSGTQLSVL.

This chain links TRBV18 with TRBJ1-5, with D unclear. Germline assignment: CDR1 KGHSH and CDR2 LQKENI. This CDR3 has 14 residues. The ends were cut back, 5 bases at V and 1 base at J, with 9 bases in the middle. This CDR3 is CASSSQDSNQPQHF. CDR3 in DNA: TGTGCCAGCTCATCTCAAGACAGCAATCAGCCCCAGCATTTT.

This chain joins TRBV7-9 and TRBJ2-7, with 10 bases lining up with TRBD2. The germline gives CDR1 SEHNR, CDR2 FQNEAQ (reference sequence). This CDR3 is 16 amino acids long. V was pared by 5 bases and J by 2 bases, with 9 bases of the junction left unmatched. The CDR3 reads CASSPRGTSEAYEQYF. CDR3 DNA sequence: TGTGCCAGCAGCCCCCGAGGGACTAGCGAGGCCTACGAGCAGTACTTC. Full variable domain (rest looked up from reference TRBV7-9 and TRBJ2-7): DTGVSQNPRHKITKRGQNVTFRCDPISEHNRLYWYRQTLGQGPEFLTYFQNEAQLEKSRLLSDRFSAERPKGSFSTLEIQRTEQGDSAMYLCASSPRGTSEAYEQYFGPGTRLTVT.

V usage is TRBV10-3 and J usage is TRBJ2-2; a possible D gene is TRBD1 (5 bases). Germline values: CDR1 ENHRY, CDR2 SYGVKD. The CDR3 consists of 15 residues. The V end lost 3 bases, the J end lost 4 bases, and 12 bases lay between the germline ends. The CDR3 nucleotides read TGTGCCATCAGTGAATCCGAAAGGGGCACCGGGGAGCTGTTTTTT. Its protein product is CAISESERGTGELFF.

The CDR3 protein is CASSDPVHNEQFF. As DNA, the CDR3 is TGTGCCAGCAGTGACCCGGTCCACAATGAGCAGTTCTTC. V gene TRBV6-4 combines with J gene TRBJ2-1, with D uncertain. The CDR3 totals 13 residues. The germline V and J ends were trimmed by 2 bases and 5 bases, with 7 bases remaining between them. The V gene's germline CDR1 is MRHNA and CDR2 SNTAGT.

The V call is TRBV18, the J call TRBJ2-7, with TRBD1 identical over 8 bases. The junction had 8 bases not matched to a gene; V was cut back by 3 bases and J by 4 bases. Germline CDR1 is KGHSH and CDR2 is LQKENI. There are 15 residues in the CDR3. The CDR3 is CASSPSGQAKYEQYF. CDR3 nucleotide sequence: TGTGCCAGCTCACCTTCGGGACAGGCAAAATACGAGCAGTACTTC.